Sequencing of this T cell receptor (beta chain) was carried out in a study of T cell repertoires in cytomegalovirus infection (dated by TCRdb to the late 2010s). Context from the whole study: The peptide stimulations were aimed at well-studied HLA-B-restricted epitopes as well as recently identified HLA-C-restricted CMV epitopes, whose presentation resists viral immunomodulation. The HLA type of each donor mattered for the analysis, because public TCR beta signatures pointed to carriage of CMV infection along with the matching HLA type.

What the research found in general, with its limitations: In the ex vivo response, HLA-C-restricted CMV-specific TCR beta clonotypes were dominant, and in two of eight donors the single most frequent clonotype came from this HLA-C-restricted group. Cumulative frequency of public TCR beta family members discriminated carriers of CMV infection plus the relevant HLA type in this cohort and an independent approximately 350-donor cohort.

The run used an Illumina HiSeq 1500. Starting from the raw public reads, TCRdb applied fastp trimming at Q25, assembled clones with MiXCR and retained in-frame beta chains. All rows with the same CDR3 protein become a single entry with the most common DNA and genes. The sample yields some 200,000 distinct CDR3 sequences; 38% were counted once. Of the sample, roughly three fifths falls within the top ten clones. The treatment or condition label on this specimen signifies: in vitro stimulation with specific CMV peptide epitopes to enrich CMV-specific T cells. Of note for this clonotype: The antigen it binds to is not known. The sample holds no much larger clone one base away, and base qualities are not on file.

CDR1 and CDR2 are drawn from the germline V gene: MGHRA, YSYEKL. Clipping removes 1 base from V and 4 bases from J, with 5 as the unmatched junction base count. From the cysteine through the phenylalanine, the CDR3 covers 15 amino acids. Here the CDR3 DNA is all that survives: 45 bases in frame from base 1. This material consisted of CD8+ T cells from cultured PBMCs, taken from culture after CMV antigen stimulation. The chain couples TRBV4-1 to TRBJ2-7, and 9 junctional nucleotides match TRBD1. The receptor was isolated from a human donor in good health (CMV status not recorded). Some clones in this sample may be carry-over from other donors' samples. Here is the DNA: TGCGCCAGCAGCCAAGTGTGGGACAGGGTTTACGAGCAGTACTTC. Its coded protein is CASSQVWDRVYEQYF.